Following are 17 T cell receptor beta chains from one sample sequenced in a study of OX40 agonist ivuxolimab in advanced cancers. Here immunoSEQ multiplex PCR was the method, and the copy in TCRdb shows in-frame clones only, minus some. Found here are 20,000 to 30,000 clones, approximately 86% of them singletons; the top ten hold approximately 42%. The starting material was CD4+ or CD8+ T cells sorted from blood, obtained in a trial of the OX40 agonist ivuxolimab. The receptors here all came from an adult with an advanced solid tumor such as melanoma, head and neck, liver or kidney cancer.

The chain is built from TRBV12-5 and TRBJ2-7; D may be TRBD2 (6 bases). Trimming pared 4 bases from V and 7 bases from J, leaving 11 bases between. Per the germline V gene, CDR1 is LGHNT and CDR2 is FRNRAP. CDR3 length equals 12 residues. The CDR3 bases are TGTGCTAGTGGTTCCCTCAGCGGGGAGCAGTACTTC. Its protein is CASGSLSGEQYF.

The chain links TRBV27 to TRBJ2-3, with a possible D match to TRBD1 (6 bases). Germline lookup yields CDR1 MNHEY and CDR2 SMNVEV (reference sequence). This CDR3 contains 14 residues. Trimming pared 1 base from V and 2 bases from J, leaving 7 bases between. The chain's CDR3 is CASSLWDNTDTQYF. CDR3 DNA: TGTGCCAGCAGTTTATGGGACAACACAGATACGCAGTATTTT.

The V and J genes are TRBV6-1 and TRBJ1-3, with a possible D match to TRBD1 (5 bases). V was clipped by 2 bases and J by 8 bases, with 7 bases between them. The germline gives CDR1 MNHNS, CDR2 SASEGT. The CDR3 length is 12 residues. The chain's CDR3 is CASSEQGYTIYF. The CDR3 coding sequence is TGTGCCAGCAGTGAACAGGGTTACACCATATATTTT.

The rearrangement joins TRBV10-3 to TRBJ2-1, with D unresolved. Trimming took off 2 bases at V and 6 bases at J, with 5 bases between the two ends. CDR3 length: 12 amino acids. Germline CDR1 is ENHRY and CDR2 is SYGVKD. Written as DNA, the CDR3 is TGTGCCATCAGTGAGGATAGCAATGAGCAGTTCTTC. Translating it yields CAISEDSNEQFF.

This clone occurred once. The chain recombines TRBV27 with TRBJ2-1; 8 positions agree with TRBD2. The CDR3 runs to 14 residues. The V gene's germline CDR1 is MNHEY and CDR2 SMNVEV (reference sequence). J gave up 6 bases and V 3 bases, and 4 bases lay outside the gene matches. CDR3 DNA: TGTGCCAGCAGTTTCCGGGAGGGTAGCAATGAGCAGTTCTTC. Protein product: CASSFREGSNEQFF.

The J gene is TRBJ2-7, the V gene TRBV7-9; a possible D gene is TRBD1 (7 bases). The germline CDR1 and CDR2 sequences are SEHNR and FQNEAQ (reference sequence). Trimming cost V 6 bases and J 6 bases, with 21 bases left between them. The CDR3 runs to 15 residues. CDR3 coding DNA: TGTGCCAGCAGTATTAGCGGACAGGCCCACCGCGAGCAGTACTTC. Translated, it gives CASSISGQAHREQYF. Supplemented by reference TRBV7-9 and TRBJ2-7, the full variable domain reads DTGVSQNPRHKITKRGQNVTFRCDPISEHNRLYWYRQTLGQGPEFLTYFQNEAQLEKSRLLSDRFSAERPKGSFSTLEIQRTEQGDSAMYLCASSISGQAHREQYFGPGTRLTVT.

The CDR3 DNA reads TGTGCCAGCAGCTCCCTATACGGGACAGATCAGCCCCAGCATTTT. This sequence encodes CASSSLYGTDQPQHF. The chain joins TRBV7-9 to TRBJ1-5, with 7 bases identical to TRBD1. Germline V gene lookup returns CDR1 SEHNR and CDR2 FQNEAQ (reference sequence). The CDR3 totals 15 residues. V lost 4 bases to trimming and J lost 5 bases; unmatched junction nucleotides: 8.

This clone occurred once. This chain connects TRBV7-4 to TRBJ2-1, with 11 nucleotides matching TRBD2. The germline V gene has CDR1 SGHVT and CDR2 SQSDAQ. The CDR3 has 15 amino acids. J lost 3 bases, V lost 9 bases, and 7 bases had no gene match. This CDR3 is CASSLTSGDYNEQFF. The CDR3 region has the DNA TGTGCCAGTAGTTTGACTAGCGGGGACTACAATGAGCAGTTCTTC.

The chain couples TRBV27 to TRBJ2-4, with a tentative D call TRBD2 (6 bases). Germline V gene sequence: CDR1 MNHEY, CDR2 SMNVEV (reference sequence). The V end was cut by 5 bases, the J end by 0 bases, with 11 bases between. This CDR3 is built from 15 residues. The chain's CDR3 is CASSPRGLAKNIQYF. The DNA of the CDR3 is TGTGCCAGCAGTCCCCGGGGACTAGCCAAAAACATTCAGTACTTC.

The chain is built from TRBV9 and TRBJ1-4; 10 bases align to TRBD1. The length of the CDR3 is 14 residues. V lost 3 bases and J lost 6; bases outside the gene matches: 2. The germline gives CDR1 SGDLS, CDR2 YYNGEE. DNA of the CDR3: TGTGCCAGCAGCGCAGGGACAGGGGATGAAAAACTGTTTTTT. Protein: CASSAGTGDEKLFF.

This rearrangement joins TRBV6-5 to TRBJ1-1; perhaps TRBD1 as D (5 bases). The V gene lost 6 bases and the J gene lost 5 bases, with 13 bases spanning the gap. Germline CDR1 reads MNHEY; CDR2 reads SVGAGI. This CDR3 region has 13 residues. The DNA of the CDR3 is TGTGCCAGCAGCCCCGTGAGGGGAACTGAAGCTTTCTTT. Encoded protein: CASSPVRGTEAFF.

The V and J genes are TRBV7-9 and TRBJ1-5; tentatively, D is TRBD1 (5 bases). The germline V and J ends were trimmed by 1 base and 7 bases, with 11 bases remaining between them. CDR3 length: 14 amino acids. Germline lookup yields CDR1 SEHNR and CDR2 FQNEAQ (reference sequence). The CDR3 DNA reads TGTGCCAGCAGCTTAGGCGTAGGGGCCCAGCCCCAGCATTTT. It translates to CASSLGVGAQPQHF.

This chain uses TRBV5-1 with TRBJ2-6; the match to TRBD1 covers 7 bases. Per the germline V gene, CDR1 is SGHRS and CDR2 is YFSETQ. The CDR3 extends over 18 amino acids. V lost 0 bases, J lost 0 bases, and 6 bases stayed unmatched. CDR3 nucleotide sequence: TGCGCCAGCAGCTTGGGAGGGGGCAGGCTCTCTGGGGCCAACGTCCTGACTTTC. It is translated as CASSLGGGRLSGANVLTF.

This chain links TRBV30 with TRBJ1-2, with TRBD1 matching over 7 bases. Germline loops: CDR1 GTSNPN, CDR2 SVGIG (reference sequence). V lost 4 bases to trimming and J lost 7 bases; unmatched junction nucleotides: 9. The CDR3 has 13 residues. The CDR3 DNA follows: TGTGCCTGGACCCCGGGAGGGGGCATTGGCTACACCTTC. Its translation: CAWTPGGGIGYTF.

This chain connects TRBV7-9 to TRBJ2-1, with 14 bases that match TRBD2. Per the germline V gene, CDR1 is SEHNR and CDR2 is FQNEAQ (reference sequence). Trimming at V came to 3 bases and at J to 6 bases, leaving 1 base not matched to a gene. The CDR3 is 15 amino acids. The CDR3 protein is CASSLTSGGVNEQFF. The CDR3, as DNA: TGTGCCAGCAGCTTGACTAGCGGGGGGGTCAATGAGCAGTTCTTC.

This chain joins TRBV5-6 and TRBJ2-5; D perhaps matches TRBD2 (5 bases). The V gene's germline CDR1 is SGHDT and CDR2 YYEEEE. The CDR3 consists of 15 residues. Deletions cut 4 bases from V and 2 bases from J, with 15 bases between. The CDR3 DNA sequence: TGTGCCAGCAGCCGGGGTGCGGGTCTGCAAGAGACCCAGTACTTC. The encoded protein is CASSRGAGLQETQYF.

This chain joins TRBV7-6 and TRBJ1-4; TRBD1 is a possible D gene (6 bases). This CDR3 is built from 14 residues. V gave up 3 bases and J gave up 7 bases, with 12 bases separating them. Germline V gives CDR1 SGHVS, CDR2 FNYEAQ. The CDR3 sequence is CASSLGGRGEKLFF. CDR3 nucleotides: TGTGCCAGCAGCTTGGGGGGGCGCGGTGAAAAACTGTTTTTT. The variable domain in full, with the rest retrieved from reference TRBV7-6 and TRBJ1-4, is GAGVSQSPRYKVTKRGQDVALRCDPISGHVSLYWYRQALGQGPEFLTYFNYEAQQDKSGLPNDRFSAERPEGSISTLTIQRTEQRDSAMYRCASSLGGRGEKLFFGSGTQLSVL.